A single sample is the source of the 26 T cell receptor beta chains below, sequenced in a study of T-cell memory formation after mild COVID-19. Each CDR3 protein is one row after TCRdb ran MiXCR on the 5' RACE reads. There are roughly 600,000 distinct CDR3 sequences in the sample; about a sixth occur only once, and around 13% lies in the top ten. What was sequenced was PBMCs or a T cell subset sorted from them (not recorded which). The receptors were sampled from an adult woman who had mild COVID-19 (a few samples of this study predate the infection). Cell type and time point are not known.

The rearrangement joins TRBV6-5 to TRBJ2-1; 7 bases match TRBD1. V lost 6 bases, J lost 2 bases, and 10 bases stayed unmatched. The CDR3 is 16 amino acids. Germline V gene data show CDR1 as MNHEY and CDR2 as SVGAGI. The CDR3 sequence is CASRPGTDFAYNEQFF. In nucleotides, the CDR3 is TGTGCCAGCAGACCTGGGACAGACTTCGCCTACAATGAGCAGTTCTTC.

This clonotype was seen a few times. V gene TRBV23-1 combines with J gene TRBJ2-5; 7 bases are shared with TRBD1. TRBV23-1 is labeled an ORF, and its function is uncertain. The CDR3 has 15 residues. V gave up 7 bases and J gave up 2 bases; unmatched junction bases: 10. CDR3 nucleotides: TGCGCCAGCACCCTTCCCCGGGACAGTCAAGAGACCCAGTACTTC. It specifies CASTLPRDSQETQYF.

The table lists this clonotype with many counts. The chain joins TRBV12-3 or TRBV12-4 to TRBJ2-1; D unresolved. This CDR3 contains 11 residues. Trimming pared 3 bases from V and 13 bases from J, leaving 10 bases between. CDR3 sequence: CASSLSSDQFF. Written as DNA, the CDR3 is TGTGCCAGCAGTTTGAGTTCGGATCAGTTCTTC.

This clonotype appeared many times. The chain links TRBV6-5 to TRBJ2-2; D is possibly TRBD2 (5 bases). Trimming removed 0 bases at V and 6 bases at J, with 17 bases between. This CDR3 region has 17 residues. The germline V gene encodes CDR1 MNHEY and CDR2 SVGAGI. The CDR3 sequence is CASSYSSFGERPGELFF. CDR3 bases: TGTGCCAGCAGTTACTCGAGTTTCGGCGAGCGGCCCGGGGAGCTGTTTTTT.

The sample holds a few counts of this clonotype. The gene calls are TRBV2 and TRBJ2-1, with D perhaps matching TRBD1 (8 bases). The germline V gene encodes CDR1 SNHLY and CDR2 FYNNEI. V was shortened by 4 bases and J by 2 bases, with 21 bases between the two germline ends. The CDR3 is 18 amino acids. CDR3 nucleotides: TGTGCCAGCAGTGCGTCTAGAAACAGGGGGGGCACCTACAATGAGCAGTTCTTC. Translation: CASSASRNRGGTYNEQFF.

This chain uses TRBV6-1 with TRBJ2-3; D not certain. Trimming took off 5 bases at V and 2 bases at J, with 11 bases between the two ends. Germline CDR1 reads MNHNS; CDR2 reads SASEGT. This CDR3 has 14 residues. CDR3: CASSPQAPTDTQYF. In DNA form, the CDR3 reads TGTGCCAGCAGTCCGCAGGCCCCCACAGATACGCAGTATTTT.

This clonotype was seen only a few times. The chain combines TRBV12-3 or TRBV12-4 with TRBJ2-5; D remains ambiguous. V was cut by 3 bases and J by 5 bases, with 7 bases left in between. CDR3 length: 12 amino acids. CDR3 nucleotides: TGTGCCAGCAGTTTGACTGCGGAGACCCAGTACTTC. Translated: CASSLTAETQYF.

The sample holds a few counts of this clonotype. V is TRBV2 and J is TRBJ2-7; no definite D call. Germline assignment: CDR1 SNHLY and CDR2 FYNNEI. The CDR3 runs 16 residues. Trimming stripped 8 bases from V and 0 bases from J, with 20 bases between. CDR3 in amino acids: CASPPTIFNNSYEQYF. The CDR3 nucleotides read TGTGCCAGCCCGCCGACGATATTTAACAACTCCTACGAGCAGTACTTC. Combining the CDR3 with reference TRBV2 and TRBJ2-7 gives the whole variable domain EPEVTQTPSHQVTQMGQEVILRCVPISNHLYFYWYRQILGQKVEFLVSFYNNEISEKSEIFDDQFSVERPDGSNFTLKIRSTKLEDSAMYFCASPPTIFNNSYEQYFGPGTRLTVT.

The genes are TRBV27 and TRBJ1-1; D is possibly TRBD1 (5 bases). Trimming pared 6 bases from V and 6 bases from J, leaving 17 bases between. The V gene's germline CDR1 is MNHEY and CDR2 SMNVEV (reference sequence). The CDR3 runs to 14 residues. CDR3 DNA: TGTGCCAGCAGAGAAGTGGTAGGGACCGCTGAAGCTTTCTTT. It translates to CASREVVGTAEAFF.

This CDR3 reads CASSVNSQRPGANVLTF. As DNA, the CDR3 is TGTGCCAGCAGTGTTAATTCGCAAAGGCCTGGGGCCAACGTCCTGACTTTC. The chain combines TRBV2 with TRBJ2-6; D gene unclear. Germline V gene data show CDR1 as SNHLY and CDR2 as FYNNEI. Trimming cost V 4 bases and J 2 bases, with 15 bases left between them. The CDR3 has 17 amino acids.

J is TRBJ2-3 and V is TRBV12-3 or TRBV12-4; 9 nucleotides line up with TRBD1. V lost 3 bases and J lost 5; bases outside the gene matches: 9. The CDR3 runs to 16 residues. DNA for the CDR3: TGTGCCAGCAGTTTCCGGAACAGGGGGCTGGGAGATACGCAGTATTTT. Protein sequence: CASSFRNRGLGDTQYF.

This sequence joins TRBV20-1 and TRBJ2-7; tentatively, D is TRBD1 or TRBD2 (5 bases each). Germline V gene data show CDR1 as DFQATT and CDR2 as SNEGSKA (reference sequence). CDR3 length equals 13 residues. V was pared by 5 bases and J by 2 bases, with 13 bases between. This chain's CDR3 is CSAHRDGPYEQYF. In DNA, the CDR3 is TGCAGTGCTCACCGGGACGGACCCTACGAGCAGTACTTC.

This chain joins TRBV20-1 and TRBJ1-1; D is perhaps TRBD1 (5 bases). The ends were cut back, 5 bases at V and 0 bases at J, with 16 bases in the middle. Per germline, CDR1 DFQATT and CDR2 SNEGSKA (reference sequence). This CDR3 has 15 residues. CDR3 sequence: CSARTSWGLNTEAFF. The CDR3 region has the DNA TGCAGTGCTCGAACGAGCTGGGGACTGAACACTGAAGCTTTCTTT.

The J gene is TRBJ2-1, the V gene TRBV7-9, with D possibly being TRBD1 (7 bases). Trimming shortened V by 4 bases and J by 3 bases, and 16 bases separated the two germline ends. Germline V lookup: CDR1 SEHNR, CDR2 FQNEAQ (reference sequence). The CDR3 is 16 amino acids. The CDR3 region has the DNA TGTGCCAGCAGCTCCACCAGGGGGGAGGACTACAATGAGCAGTTCTTC. Its translation is CASSSTRGEDYNEQFF.

The CDR3 is CASSGGPGGLSYNEQFF. For the CDR3, the DNA is TGTGCCAGCAGCGGGGGGCCGGGGGGCCTGAGTTACAATGAGCAGTTCTTC. The chain couples TRBV7-2 to TRBJ2-1; perhaps TRBD2 as D (7 bases). The CDR3 is 17 amino acids. In germline, CDR1 is SGHTA, CDR2 FQGNSA. Trimming stripped 5 bases from V and 4 bases from J, with 21 bases between.

The chain links TRBV9 to TRBJ1-3; D is unclear. Germline V lookup: CDR1 SGDLS, CDR2 YYNGEE. This CDR3 is 13 amino acids long. V was trimmed by 5 bases and J by 0 bases, leaving 6 bases between them. The CDR3 is CASSGASGNTIYF. The CDR3 DNA is TGTGCCAGCAGTGGCGCCTCTGGAAACACCATATATTTT.

In this sample, this clonotype turned up a few times. The gene calls are TRBV5-1 and TRBJ2-7; TRBD1 might be the D (5 bases). V lost 0 bases to trimming and J lost 2 bases, with 12 bases between them. The CDR3 covers 15 residues. Germline assignment: CDR1 SGHRS and CDR2 YFSETQ. The CDR3 spells CASSLGGWIAYEQYF. The CDR3 bases are TGCGCCAGCAGCTTGGGGGGCTGGATAGCCTACGAGCAGTACTTC.

This clonotype was observed a few times. The rearrangement joins TRBV11-2 to TRBJ2-5; tentatively, D is TRBD2 (6 bases). V was shortened by 5 bases and J by 9 bases, with 16 bases between the two germline ends. Germline values: CDR1 SGHAT, CDR2 FQNNGV. The CDR3 consists of 13 residues. The CDR3 sequence is CASSPGLATAQYF. CDR3 sequence (DNA): TGTGCCAGCAGCCCGGGACTGGCCACGGCCCAGTACTTC.

The V and J genes are TRBV7-2 and TRBJ2-7, with 10 positions matching TRBD1. Unmatched junction bases numbered 9, after V lost 5 bases and J lost 5 bases. The CDR3 has 15 amino acids. Germline loops: CDR1 SGHTA, CDR2 FQGNSA. CDR3 amino acids: CASSPLGTGAHEQYF. The CDR3 bases are TGTGCCAGCAGCCCTCTAGGGACAGGGGCTCACGAGCAGTACTTC.

Only a few counts were recorded for this clonotype. The CDR3 DNA is TGTGCCACCGCGACAGGGTGGGTTAGAACTGAAGCTTTCTTT. Protein sequence: CATATGWVRTEAFF. The chain couples TRBV15 to TRBJ1-1; TRBD1 agrees at 7 bases. The CDR3 contains 14 residues. J gave up 5 bases and V 8 bases, and 11 bases lay outside the gene matches. Germline loops: CDR1 LNHNV, CDR2 YYDKDF (reference sequence).

Many counts were recorded for this clonotype. This chain links TRBV29-1 with TRBJ2-5; D not certain. This CDR3 has 11 residues. Trimming pared 5 bases from V and 5 bases from J, leaving 9 bases between. The germline V gene encodes CDR1 SQVTM and CDR2 ANQGSEA. The CDR3 protein is CSVSRVETQYF. In DNA form, the CDR3 reads TGCAGCGTTTCTAGGGTGGAGACCCAGTACTTC.

Only a few counts were recorded for this clonotype. Here the CDR3 DNA reads TGTGCCAGCTCACCACTGACACGGGCGGGACAGCTCAGCTCTGGAAACACCATATATTTT. Residues: CASSPLTRAGQLSSGNTIYF. J is TRBJ1-3 and V is TRBV18; 7 positions agree with TRBD1. CDR1 is KGHSH, CDR2 LQKENI, per germline. The CDR3 sequence is 20 residues long. The J segment lost 0 bases and the V segment lost 1 base, leaving 15 bases of the junction unmatched.

The CDR3: CASSLQNEQYF. CDR3 sequence (DNA): TGTGCCAGCAGTCTACAGAACGAGCAGTACTTC. The rearrangement uses TRBV7-9 and TRBJ2-7, with no clear D. Trimming pared 6 bases from V and 5 bases from J, leaving 8 bases between. Germline V CDR1 and CDR2: SEHNR, FQNEAQ (reference sequence). The CDR3 has 11 amino acids.

The V call is TRBV23-1, the J call TRBJ2-3; D possibly matches TRBD1 or TRBD2 (5 bases each). TRBV23-1 is sorted into the ORF group, with uncertain function. The CDR3 totals 11 residues. The V and J ends lost 8 bases and 8 bases respectively, with 11 bases between them. The CDR3 bases are TGCGCCAGCGTGGGGGAAATTACGCAGTATTTT. Amino acids: CASVGEITQYF.

This clonotype was counted between two and nine times. This chain links TRBV29-1 with TRBJ1-1, with a possible D match to TRBD1 (6 bases). The V end was cut by 1 base, the J end by 0 bases, with 9 bases between. The CDR3 totals 14 residues. The germline gives CDR1 SQVTM, CDR2 ANQGSEA. The CDR3 protein is CSVEGTGLNTEAFF. CDR3 nucleotide sequence: TGCAGCGTTGAAGGAACAGGGCTGAACACTGAAGCTTTCTTT.

V gene TRBV10-3 combines with J gene TRBJ2-3; 11 bases fit TRBD1. This CDR3 has 13 residues. Trimming removed 10 bases from V and 6 bases from J; junction bases left unmatched: 6. Germline CDR1 is ENHRY and CDR2 is SYGVKD. The DNA of the CDR3 is TGTGCCACCGGACAGGGGGCAGGGGATACGCAGTATTTT. Translation gives CATGQGAGDTQYF.